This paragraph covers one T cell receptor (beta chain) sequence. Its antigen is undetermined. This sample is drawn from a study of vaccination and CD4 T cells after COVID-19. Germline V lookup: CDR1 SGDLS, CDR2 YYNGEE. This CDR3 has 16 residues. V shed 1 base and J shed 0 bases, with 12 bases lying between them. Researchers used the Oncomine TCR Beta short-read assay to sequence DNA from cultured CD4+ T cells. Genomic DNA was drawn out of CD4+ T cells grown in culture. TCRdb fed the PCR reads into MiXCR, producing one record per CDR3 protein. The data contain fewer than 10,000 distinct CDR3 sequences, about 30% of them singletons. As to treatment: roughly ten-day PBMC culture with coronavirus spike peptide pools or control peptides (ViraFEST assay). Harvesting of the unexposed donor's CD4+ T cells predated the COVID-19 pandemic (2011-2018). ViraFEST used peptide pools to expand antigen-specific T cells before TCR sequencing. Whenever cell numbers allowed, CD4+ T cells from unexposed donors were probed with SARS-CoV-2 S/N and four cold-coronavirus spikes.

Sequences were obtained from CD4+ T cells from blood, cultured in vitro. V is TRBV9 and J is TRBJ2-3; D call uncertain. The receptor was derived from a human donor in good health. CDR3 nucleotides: TGTGCCAGCAGCGTACGCGGCGCCGCTAGCACAGATACGCAGTATTTT. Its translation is CASSVRGAASTDTQYF.